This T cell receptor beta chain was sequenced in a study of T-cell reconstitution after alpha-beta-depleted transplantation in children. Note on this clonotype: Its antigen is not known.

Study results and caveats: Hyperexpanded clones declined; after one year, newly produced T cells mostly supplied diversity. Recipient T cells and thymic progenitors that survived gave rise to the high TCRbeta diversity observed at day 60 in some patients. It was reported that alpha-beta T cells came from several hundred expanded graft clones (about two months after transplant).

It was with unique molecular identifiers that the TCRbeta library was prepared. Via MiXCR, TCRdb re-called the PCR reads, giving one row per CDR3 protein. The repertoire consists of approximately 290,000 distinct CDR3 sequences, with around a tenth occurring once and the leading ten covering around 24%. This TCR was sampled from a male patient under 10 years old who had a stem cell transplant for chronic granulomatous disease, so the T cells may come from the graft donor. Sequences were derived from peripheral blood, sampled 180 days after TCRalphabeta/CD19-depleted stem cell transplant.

CDR3 coding DNA: TGTGCCACCAGCGGTAAAGGGGGCTATGAAGGCTACACCTTC. It is translated as CATSGKGGYEGYTF. The chain uses TRBV15 and TRBJ1-2, with TRBD1 matching over 7 bases. V trimming: 5 bases; J trimming: 8 bases; junction bases outside the gene matches: 11. There are 14 residues in the CDR3. The germline V gene has CDR1 LNHNV and CDR2 YYDKDF (reference sequence).